The rows below give T cell receptor beta chains drawn from one sample of a study of patients and donors after allogeneic stem cell transplantation. Each CDR3 protein is one row after TCRdb ran MiXCR on the RT-PCR reads. The sample shows 90,000 to 130,000 distinct CDR3 sequences, around 33% of them seen only once. Sequenced sample: blood, either unsorted or a sorted T cell fraction (not recorded which). These receptors originate from a human donor who was either an allogeneic HSCT recipient or a stem cell or donor lymphocyte infusion donor (not recorded which). It is not recorded whose cells these are; they may come from a transplant donor. The CDR3 runs from the conserved cysteine through the conserved F or W. A D gene is named only where the DNA matches it firmly. Only some rows state a clone size, as once, few, many or a class for expanded clones.

CASSRGGRNYGYTF TGTGCCAGCAGTCGGGGCGGACGGAACTATGGCTACACCTTC - TRBJ1-2 - 14 TRBV27
CASSSDGASGETQYF TGTGCCAGCAGTTCCGACGGGGCGAGTGGAGAGACCCAGTACTTC - TRBJ2-5 - 15 TRBV12-3/TRBV12-4
CASSAVDRPETQYF TGTGCCAGCAGCGCCGTCGACAGGCCAGAGACCCAGTACTTC - TRBJ2-5 few 14 TRBV9
CASSPRGLDTEAFF TGTGCCAGCAGCCCCCGGGGGTTGGACACTGAAGCTTTCTTT - TRBJ1-1 - 14 TRBV7-8
CASSLGGRIYNSPLHF TGTGCCAGCAGCTTAGGGGGACGGATCTATAATTCACCCCTCCACTTT - TRBJ1-6 few 16 TRBV7-8
CASRTSAYYNEQFF TGTGCCAGCAGGACTAGCGCCTACTACAATGAGCAGTTCTTC TRBD2 TRBJ2-1 few 14 TRBV6-2/TRBV6-3
CASSSNRVMNTEAFF TGTGCCAGCAGTTCAAACAGGGTAATGAACACTGAAGCTTTCTTT - TRBJ1-1 few 15 TRBV12-3/TRBV12-4
CASSLGTATHSNQPQHF TGTGCCAGCAGCCTAGGGACAGCGACACATAGCAATCAGCCCCAGCATTTT TRBD1 TRBJ1-5 - 17 TRBV7-9
CASRQGEPNYEQYF TGTGCCAGCAGACAAGGGGAACCTAACTACGAGCAGTACTTC - TRBJ2-7 many 14 TRBV6-5
CSARSLRGYEQYF TGCAGTGCTAGAAGCCTTCGGGGTTACGAGCAGTACTTC - TRBJ2-7 - 13 TRBV20-1
CSARTVGTTNEKLFF TGCAGCGCCCGGACAGTGGGAACAACTAATGAAAAACTGTTTTTT - TRBJ1-4 few 15 TRBV29-1
CASSESNYNEQFF TGCGCCAGCAGTGAGTCTAATTACAATGAGCAGTTCTTC - TRBJ2-1 once 13 TRBV10-1
CASSLARTSGRAHTDTQYF TGTGCCAGCAGCTTAGCGAGGACTAGCGGGAGGGCCCACACAGATACGCAGTATTTT TRBD2 TRBJ2-3 - 19 TRBV7-9
CAISLRGQEGTQYF TGCGCCATCAGCTTGAGAGGACAGGAAGGGACCCAGTACTTC TRBD1 TRBJ2-5 - 14 TRBV5-1
CASSPRTALEYF TGTGCCAGCTCACCCAGGACAGCCCTTGAGTACTTC - TRBJ2-7 - 12 TRBV18
CASSRSGGETQYF TGTGCCAGCAGTCGATCGGGAGGAGAGACCCAGTACTTC TRBD2 TRBJ2-5 - 13 TRBV12-3/TRBV12-4
CSVFLNTEAFF TGCAGCGTTTTTCTGAACACTGAAGCTTTCTTT - TRBJ1-1 - 11 TRBV29-1
CASSTDRYNEQFF TGCGCCAGCAGTACAGACAGGTACAATGAGCAGTTCTTC - TRBJ2-1 - 13 TRBV10-1
CAWSVRDEQYF TGTGCCTGGAGTGTACGAGACGAGCAGTACTTC - TRBJ2-7 - 11 TRBV30
CASSLVGLAGVGANNEQFF TGTGCCAGCAGCTTAGTAGGCCTAGCGGGAGTAGGGGCCAACAATGAGCAGTTCTTC TRBD2 TRBJ2-1 - 19 TRBV7-2
CASSLPLANSPLHF TGTGCCAGCAGCTTACCCCTAGCCAATTCACCCCTCCACTTT - TRBJ1-6 few 14 TRBV7-9
CASSPKRVSRANVLTF TGTGCCAGCAGTCCAAAAAGGGTATCGAGGGCCAACGTCCTGACTTTC - TRBJ2-6 once 16 TRBV12-3/TRBV12-4
CSASGLEGGTGELFF TGCAGTGCTTCCGGACTAGAAGGTGGCACCGGGGAGCTGTTTTTT TRBD2 TRBJ2-2 - 15 TRBV20-1
CSVGHSTEAFF TGCAGCGTTGGGCACTCCACTGAAGCTTTCTTT - TRBJ1-1 - 11 TRBV29-1
CASSSDPGVGETQYF TGTGCCAGCAGCTCTGACCCAGGGGTGGGAGAGACCCAGTACTTC - TRBJ2-5 - 15 TRBV11-2
CASSKGPGETQYF TGTGCCAGCTCAAAAGGGCCTGGGGAGACCCAGTACTTC - TRBJ2-5 once 13 TRBV18
CASSYTANYGYTF TGTGCCAGCAGTTACACGGCTAACTATGGCTACACCTTC - TRBJ1-2 few 13 TRBV12-3/TRBV12-4
CASSSKGSLPRETQYF TGTGCCAGCAGCTCCAAGGGTAGCCTCCCTCGGGAGACCCAGTACTTC - TRBJ2-5 - 16 TRBV12-3/TRBV12-4
CASSLVGESEAFF TGTGCCAGCAGCTTAGTAGGTGAATCTGAAGCTTTCTTT - TRBJ1-1 few 13 TRBV7-2
CATRKVSTDTQYF TGTGCCACCAGAAAAGTTTCCACAGATACGCAGTATTTT - TRBJ2-3 - 13 TRBV19
CASSYRGANVLTF TGTGCCAGCAGTTACCGGGGAGCCAACGTCCTGACTTTC - TRBJ2-6 - 13 TRBV6-5
CSARGSANQPQHF TGCAGTGCTAGAGGGAGCGCGAATCAGCCCCAGCATTTT - TRBJ1-5 many 13 TRBV20-1
CASSFVQSGNTIYF TGTGCCAGCAGCTTCGTACAATCTGGAAACACCATATATTTT - TRBJ1-3 - 14 TRBV5-6
CSDQRPVANEQFF TGCAGTGATCAACGGCCCGTCGCCAATGAGCAGTTCTTC - TRBJ2-1 few 13 TRBV20-1
CAISQDMNTEAFF TGTGCCATCAGTCAGGACATGAACACTGAAGCTTTCTTT - TRBJ1-1 few 13 TRBV10-3
CASSFRTSGSRGNEQFF TGTGCCAGCAGTTTCAGGACTAGCGGGAGTCGTGGTAATGAGCAGTTCTTC TRBD2 TRBJ2-1 - 17 TRBV12-3/TRBV12-4
CASSGGGHLPNTEAFF TGTGCCAGCAGCGGGGGGGGTCACTTGCCGAACACTGAAGCTTTCTTT - TRBJ1-1 - 16 TRBV11-3
CASSRPLVGTNTQYF TGTGCCAGCAGTAGACCCTTGGTCGGCACAAATACGCAGTATTTT - TRBJ2-3 few 15 TRBV28
CASSPGRTNYGYTF TGCGCCAGCAGCCCAGGACGGACGAACTATGGCTACACCTTC - TRBJ1-2 - 14 TRBV5-1
CASSYHTEAFF TGTGCCAGCAGTTACCACACTGAAGCTTTCTTT - TRBJ1-1 many 11 TRBV6-5
CASSFRAQETQYF TGTGCCAGCAGCTTCAGGGCCCAAGAGACCCAGTACTTC - TRBJ2-5 - 13 TRBV7-2
CASAPGLLYNEQFF TGTGCCAGCGCTCCGGGACTACTCTACAATGAGCAGTTCTTC TRBD2 TRBJ2-1 - 14 TRBV27
CASSQDPIPGTSGRVYF TGCGCCAGCAGCCAAGATCCTATCCCCGGGACTAGCGGGAGAGTGTACTTC TRBD2 TRBJ2-7 - 17 TRBV4-3
CASSYDSSYGYTF TGTGCCAGCAGTTACGACAGCTCCTATGGCTACACCTTC - TRBJ1-2 many 13 TRBV6-6
CASSLAGSQGYEQYF TGTGCCAGCAGCTTGGCGGGGAGCCAGGGATACGAGCAGTACTTC - TRBJ2-7 - 15 TRBV5-5
CASSHQGPETQYF TGTGCCAGCAGCCATCAGGGGCCAGAGACCCAGTACTTC - TRBJ2-5 - 13 TRBV6-5
CAISDREMAYNSPLHF TGTGCCATCAGTGACAGGGAGATGGCCTATAATTCACCCCTCCACTTT - TRBJ1-6 - 16 TRBV10-3
CASRMNPSNTEAFF TGCGCCAGCAGGATGAACCCGTCGAACACTGAAGCTTTCTTT - TRBJ1-1 - 14 TRBV5-1
CASSLVTRDEQFF TGTGCCAGCAGCTTAGTCACGAGGGATGAGCAGTTCTTC - TRBJ2-1 - 13 TRBV7-2
CASSLEQGNTEAFF TGCGCCAGCAGCTTGGAACAGGGGAACACTGAAGCTTTCTTT - TRBJ1-1 - 14 TRBV5-1
CASSLSASQGIYF TGTGCCAGCAGCTTAAGTGCCTCCCAGGGAATATATTTT - TRBJ1-3 many 13 TRBV7-2
CASSLRAGGHNEQFF TGCGCCAGCAGCCTCCGAGCGGGAGGACACAATGAGCAGTTCTTC TRBD2 TRBJ2-1 few 15 TRBV4-3
CSVPYSGRADTQYF TGCAGTGTCCCCTATTCGGGGCGCGCAGATACGCAGTATTTT - TRBJ2-3 - 14 TRBV20-1
CSARTSGTVSYEQYF TGCAGTGCTAGGACTAGCGGGACCGTCTCCTACGAGCAGTACTTC TRBD2 TRBJ2-7 few 15 TRBV20-1
CASSQNPGQRSGANVLTF TGTGCCAGCAGCCAGAACCCGGGACAGAGATCTGGGGCCAACGTCCTGACTTTC TRBD1 TRBJ2-6 - 18 TRBV28
CASSLLGSYEQYF TGTGCCAGCAGCTTATTGGGCTCCTACGAGCAGTACTTC - TRBJ2-7 once 13 TRBV7-9
CASKVREITGELFF TGTGCCTCTAAGGTGCGGGAAATCACCGGGGAGCTGTTTTTT - TRBJ2-2 - 14 TRBV11-2
CASSWRIGELFF TGTGCCAGCAGTTGGAGGATAGGGGAGCTGTTTTTT - TRBJ2-2 once 12 TRBV6-5
CASSSGGRETQYF TGTGCCAGCAGTTCAGGGGGCCGAGAGACCCAGTACTTC TRBD1 TRBJ2-5 - 13 TRBV7-7
CASSFPGGEAQPQHF TGTGCCAGCAGTTTCCCAGGGGGCGAGGCTCAGCCCCAGCATTTT TRBD1 TRBJ1-5 - 15 TRBV28